The 5 T cell receptor beta chains below all came from one sample that was sequenced in a study of blood T cell repertoires in COVID-19. The data were produced by immunoSEQ multiplex PCR, yet TCRdb's version contains in-frame clones alone and is incomplete. The sample lists 35,000 to 45,000 clones; roughly 88% were seen once. The sequenced material came from peripheral blood. All receptors come from a human donor in a cohort sampled during active COVID-19.

The V and J genes are TRBV6-5 and TRBJ1-4, with 10 bases lining up with TRBD1. V shed 2 bases and J 10 bases; nucleotides not matched to a gene: 10. Looked up from germline, CDR1 is MNHEY and CDR2 is SVGAGI. CDR3 length: 16 amino acids. The chain's CDR3 is CASSYRSGTGAVKLFF. CDR3 DNA sequence: TGTGCCAGCAGTTACCGATCCGGGACAGGGGCTGTAAAACTGTTTTTT.

This chain connects TRBV7-9 to TRBJ2-1; possibly TRBD2 for D (5 bases). This CDR3 has 18 amino acids. Trimming took 5 bases from V and 4 from J, leaving 24 bases between them. CDR1 is SEHNR and CDR2 is FQNEAQ in the germline V gene (reference sequence). Written as DNA, the CDR3 is TGTGCCAGCAGCCCACCGGGGTACCCCGACATAAGTTACAATGAGCAGTTCTTC. Translation gives CASSPPGYPDISYNEQFF.

The chain is built from TRBV7-9 and TRBJ1-2; 8 bases agree with TRBD1. CDR3 length equals 13 residues. The germline V gene has CDR1 SEHNR and CDR2 FQNEAQ (reference sequence). Losses at the gene ends were 5 bases for V and 7 bases for J; bases not matched to a gene: 6. CDR3 residues: CASSTAGGGGYTF. The CDR3 bases are TGTGCCAGCAGCACCGCAGGGGGCGGTGGCTACACCTTC.

Worth noting for this clone: The junction does not match germline at one end; this may be a read error. The chain recombines TRBV11-2 with TRBJ2-7; 9 nucleotides align to TRBD2. The CDR3 sequence is 15 residues long. The germline CDR1 and CDR2 sequences are SGHAT and FQNNGV. The CDR3 DNA reads TGTGCCAGCCGCTTGGGACTAGCCTTCTCCTACGAGCAGTACTTC. This codes for CASRLGLAFSYEQYF.

The V and J genes are TRBV19 and TRBJ1-1; D remains unclear. The ends were cut back, 3 bases at V and 5 bases at J, with 10 bases in the middle. This CDR3 comprises 13 residues. From germline, CDR1 is LNHDA and CDR2 SQIVND (reference sequence). The CDR3 spells CASSITPRTEAFF. Here the CDR3 DNA reads TGTGCCAGTAGTATCACCCCTCGGACTGAAGCTTTCTTT.